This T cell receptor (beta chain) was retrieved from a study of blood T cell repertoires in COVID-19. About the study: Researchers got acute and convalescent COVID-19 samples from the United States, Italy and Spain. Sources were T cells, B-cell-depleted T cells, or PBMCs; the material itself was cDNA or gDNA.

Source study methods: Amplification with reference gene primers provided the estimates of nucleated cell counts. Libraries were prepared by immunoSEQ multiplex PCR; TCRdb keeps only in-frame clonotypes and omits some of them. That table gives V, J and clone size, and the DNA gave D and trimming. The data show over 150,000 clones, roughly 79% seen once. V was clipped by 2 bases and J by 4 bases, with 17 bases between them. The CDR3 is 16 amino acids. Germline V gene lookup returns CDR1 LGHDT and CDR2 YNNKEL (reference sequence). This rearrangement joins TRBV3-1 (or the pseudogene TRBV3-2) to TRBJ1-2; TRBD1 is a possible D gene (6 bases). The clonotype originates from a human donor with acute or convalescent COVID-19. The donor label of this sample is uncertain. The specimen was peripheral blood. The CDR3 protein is CASSQLSLGTIYGYTF. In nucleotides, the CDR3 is TGTGCCAGCAGCCAACTAAGTCTCGGGACAATCTATGGCTACACCTTC.